Below, one T cell receptor beta chain is given with its context. The data belong to a study of CD8 T cells in Susac syndrome. About 0.5 to 1 ug RNA was reverse transcribed with random hexamers. Each CDR3 protein is one row after TCRdb ran MiXCR on the immunoSEQ multiplex PCR reads. The repertoire holds about 200,000 distinct CDR3 sequences, with about 95% as singletons. The source of this sequence is a human donor with multiple sclerosis. Sequenced sample: CD4+ T cells from PBMCs.

CDR3 DNA: TGTGCCATCAGTTCAGGGAAAGATACGCAGTATTTT. It is translated as CAISSGKDTQYF. This chain joins TRBV10-3 and TRBJ2-3, with D perhaps TRBD1 (5 bases). The germline gives CDR1 ENHRY, CDR2 SYGVKD. V was shortened by 5 bases and J by 5 bases, with 8 bases between the two germline ends. This CDR3 spans 12 amino acids.